A selection of T cell receptor beta chains follows, all from one sample in a study of OX40 agonist ivuxolimab in advanced cancers. Generated by immunoSEQ multiplex PCR, the TCRdb table keeps only in-frame clones and is missing some. This repertoire shows about 75,000 clones, approximately 90% found once; its top ten account for roughly 1.3%. This material consisted of CD4+ or CD8+ T cells sorted from blood, taken in a trial of the OX40 agonist ivuxolimab. Source of these receptors: an adult with an advanced solid tumor such as melanoma, head and neck, liver or kidney cancer. Both conserved end residues are part of each CDR3. A D gene is named only where the DNA matches it firmly.

V gene: TRBV25-1
CDR3 length: 12
D gene: TRBD1
CDR3 protein: CASGQGPTEAFF

V gene: TRBV7-6
CDR3 length: 16
D gene: -
CDR3 protein: CASSLGSPGGNQPQHF

V gene: TRBV9
CDR3 length: 16
D gene: TRBD2
CDR3 protein: CASSVRGSGGQETQYF

V gene: TRBV6-1
CDR3 length: 15
D gene: TRBD2
CDR3 protein: CASTPFSGGTDTQYF

V gene: TRBV7-9
CDR3 length: 19
D gene: TRBD2
CDR3 protein: CASSSPGRVGGQNYNEQFF

V gene: TRBV6-5
CDR3 length: 16
D gene: -
CDR3 protein: CASSYSQAVPEGEQYF

V gene: TRBV28
CDR3 length: 18
D gene: TRBD2
CDR3 protein: CASSLTRGVGYRTDTQYF

V gene: TRBV5-8
CDR3 length: 16
D gene: -
CDR3 protein: CASSLGGGRWNQPQHF

V gene: TRBV18
CDR3 length: 13
D gene: -
CDR3 protein: CASSPNFGSEQYF

V gene: TRBV11-2
CDR3 length: 15
D gene: TRBD2
CDR3 protein: CASRTPSGSVYEQYF

V gene: TRBV19
CDR3 length: 16
D gene: TRBD1
CDR3 protein: CASRPGQVPSGNTIYF

V gene: TRBV6-1
CDR3 length: 15
D gene: TRBD1
CDR3 protein: CASTPQGAVGETQYF

V gene: TRBV6-5
CDR3 length: 15
D gene: TRBD1
CDR3 protein: CASSYRDRGFYEQYF

V gene: TRBV4-2
CDR3 length: 16
D gene: TRBD1
CDR3 protein: CASSQEGTGDEETQYF

V gene: TRBV19
CDR3 length: 15
D gene: -
CDR3 protein: CASSKSRGDGQPQHF

V gene: TRBV11-1
CDR3 length: 16
D gene: -
CDR3 protein: CASSRWTAANTGELFF

V gene: TRBV11-2
CDR3 length: 14
D gene: -
CDR3 protein: CASTRRSSHTEAFF

V gene: TRBV7-9
CDR3 length: 15
D gene: -
CDR3 protein: CASSPSSTGNYGYTF

V gene: TRBV25-1
CDR3 length: 14
D gene: TRBD1
CDR3 protein: CASSEDRGNAEAFF

V gene: TRBV5-1
CDR3 length: 22
D gene: TRBD2
CDR3 protein: CASSLSLEAGLAGTGAKNIQYF

V gene: TRBV5-6
CDR3 length: 16
D gene: TRBD2
CDR3 protein: CASSSKGLARTDTQYF

V gene: TRBV19
CDR3 length: 13
D gene: TRBD1
CDR3 protein: CASSIQGQGEQYF

V gene: TRBV5-1
CDR3 length: 16
D gene: -
CDR3 protein: CASSPPGGIGTDTQYF

V gene: TRBV5-4
CDR3 length: 15
D gene: -
CDR3 protein: CASSPGVSGGEKLFF

V gene: TRBV11-2
CDR3 length: 16
D gene: -
CDR3 protein: CASSLGGWGPQETQYF

V gene: TRBV18
CDR3 length: 15
D gene: -
CDR3 protein: CASSPPAGRDEKLFF

V gene: TRBV7-7
CDR3 length: 14
D gene: -
CDR3 protein: CASSRGQLQETQYF

V gene: TRBV13
CDR3 length: 12
D gene: -
CDR3 protein: CASSLPDSEQYF

V gene: TRBV6-1
CDR3 length: 13
D gene: TRBD1
CDR3 protein: CASIRQGRGELFF

V gene: TRBV9
CDR3 length: 16
D gene: -
CDR3 protein: CASSATSLLTTGELFF

V gene: TRBV7-9
CDR3 length: 16
D gene: TRBD2
CDR3 protein: CASSPSLGSGGDTQYF

V gene: TRBV5-1
CDR3 length: 15
D gene: TRBD1
CDR3 protein: CASSALGQGLYEQYF

V gene: TRBV5-3
CDR3 length: 15
D gene: TRBD1
CDR3 protein: CARSFGTGDNYGYTF

V gene: TRBV5-1
CDR3 length: 15
D gene: -
CDR3 protein: CASSAGRPNTDTQYF

V gene: TRBV4-1
CDR3 length: 16
D gene: TRBD1
CDR3 protein: CASSHSTGAKTYEQYF

V gene: TRBV20-1
CDR3 length: 11
D gene: TRBD1
CDR3 protein: CSAPGQARAFF

V gene: TRBV28
CDR3 length: 12
D gene: -
CDR3 protein: CASRHSRNEQFF

V gene: TRBV28
CDR3 length: 14
D gene: -
CDR3 protein: CASRVASGREKLFF

V gene: TRBV6-5
CDR3 length: 16
D gene: -
CDR3 protein: CASSYRGIGGVDIQYF

V gene: TRBV30
CDR3 length: 12
D gene: -
CDR3 protein: CAWSGASYEQYF